This T cell receptor beta chain is drawn from a study of T cells in Graves' hyperthyroidism and ophthalmopathy. V lost 0 bases and J lost 5, with 16 bases in between. The germline CDR1 and CDR2 sequences are LNHNV and YYDKDF (reference sequence). The CDR3 is 17 residues long. With respect to this clonotype: No antigen is known for it.

Authors of the study amplified TCR beta CDR3 regions from RNA transcripts. First-round RT-PCR with HTBI primers amplified the TCR CDR3 region. TCRdb re-derived calls from the multiplex PCR reads in MiXCR, one entry per CDR3 protein. The table shows about 500,000 distinct CDR3 sequences, with 17% occurring only once. General observations from the study: In validation, the model predicted ophthalmopathy. These predictions came a median about 6.5 months before onset.

Sequenced material: blood. V usage is TRBV15 and J usage is TRBJ2-2; perhaps TRBD2 as D (6 bases). The clonotype originates from a woman under 30 with Graves' ophthalmopathy. The CDR3 region is CATSRDHTGDPTGELFF. For the CDR3, the DNA is TGTGCCACCAGCAGAGATCATACGGGGGACCCAACCGGGGAGCTGTTTTTT.